These 8 T cell receptor beta chains came from one sample sequenced in a study of CD8 T cells in ankylosing spondylitis. One entry per CDR3 protein results from TCRdb running MiXCR on the 5' RACE reads. Of more than 100,000 distinct CDR3 sequences in the sample, about an eighth were seen once. Sequencing input: blood, either unsorted or a sorted T cell fraction (not recorded which). The receptors were sampled from a female donor with ankylosing spondylitis or in good health (not recorded which).

This clonotype was found once. The chain employs TRBV5-1 and TRBJ2-1, with TRBD2 as a possible D gene (6 bases). The DNA end favors TRBJ2-7, so the J call may be wrong. Germline assignment: CDR1 SGHRS and CDR2 YFSETQ. The CDR3 consists of 15 residues. The CDR3 is CASRIAVCSYNEQYF. The CDR3 bases are TGCGCCAGCAGAATAGCGGTATGCTCCTACAATGAGCAGTACTTC.

This clonotype was seen only a few times. This rearrangement joins TRBV12-3 or TRBV12-4 to TRBJ2-3, with D perhaps matching TRBD2 (6 bases). V was cut by 8 bases and J by 1 base, with 16 bases left in between. The CDR3 runs 15 residues. As DNA, the CDR3 is TGTGCCAGCGGCTTTGGCGGGGAAGGCACAGATACGCAGTATTTT. Translation: CASGFGGEGTDTQYF.

The chain recombines TRBV7-2 with TRBJ2-3; D gene ambiguous. The length of the CDR3 is 14 residues. The V gene's germline CDR1 is SGHTA and CDR2 FQGNSA. Trimming took off 8 bases at V and 0 bases at J, with 12 bases between the two ends. The CDR3 region is CASAALTSTDTQYF. CDR3 bases: TGTGCCAGCGCGGCGCTAACGAGCACAGATACGCAGTATTTT.

In its sample, this clonotype was seen a few times. This chain joins TRBV5-1 and TRBJ2-7, with 8 bases matching TRBD1. Trimming cost V 2 bases and J 2 bases; bases outside gene matches: 3. The CDR3 covers 14 residues. Germline V gene lookup returns CDR1 SGHRS and CDR2 YFSETQ. The CDR3 DNA is TGCGCCAGCAGCTTCGACAGGGGAACCTACGAGCAGTACTTC. Residues: CASSFDRGTYEQYF.

This clonotype was counted at least ten times. This chain connects TRBV28 to TRBJ1-1; weak D call: TRBD1 (5 bases). Germline V gene lookup returns CDR1 MDHEN and CDR2 SYDVKM. Trimming stripped 5 bases from V and 2 bases from J, with 24 bases between. The CDR3 length is 18 residues. CDR3 sequence reads: CASSLSPVEVGRNTEAFF. The CDR3 coding sequence is TGTGCCAGCAGTCTATCTCCAGTAGAAGTGGGGCGCAACACTGAAGCTTTCTTT.

The V gene is TRBV5-1, the J gene TRBJ2-3; 9 bases are a match to TRBD2. Germline V gives CDR1 SGHRS, CDR2 YFSETQ. The CDR3 has 16 residues. V lost 4 bases and J lost 1; bases outside the gene matches: 7. The CDR3 region has the DNA TGCGCCAGCAGCGAAGGGACTAGCTACGGCACAGATACGCAGTATTTT. Translating gives CASSEGTSYGTDTQYF.

This clonotype was seen at least ten times. The chain uses TRBV6-5 and TRBJ2-1; 8 bases line up with TRBD2. The J segment lost 6 bases and the V segment lost 1 base, leaving 5 bases of the junction unmatched. The length of the CDR3 is 15 residues. Per the germline V gene, CDR1 is MNHEY and CDR2 is SVGAGI. The CDR3: CASSYYSGRGNEQFF. For the CDR3, the DNA is TGTGCCAGCAGTTACTACAGCGGGAGAGGCAATGAGCAGTTCTTC.

This clonotype was picked up many times. The chain uses TRBV7-2 and TRBJ1-5; D not resolved. The ends were cut back, 5 bases at V and 3 bases at J, with 14 bases in the middle. Germline CDR1 SGHTA, CDR2 FQGNSA. There are 15 residues in the CDR3. The CDR3 loop reads CASSGWVGNNQPQHF. Here the CDR3 DNA reads TGTGCCAGCAGCGGGTGGGTTGGTAACAATCAGCCCCAGCATTTT.